A selection of T cell receptor beta chains follows, all from one sample in a study of technical replicates of blood from four donors. TCRdb keeps only in-frame clones here, not all; method: immunoSEQ multiplex PCR. Counted here are around 69,000 clones, about 90% occurring once; the ten biggest clones make up roughly 5.3%. The sample taken for sequencing was PBMCs. Source of these receptors: a human donor in good health. Some clones in this sample may be carry-over from other donors' samples. The CDR3 runs from the conserved cysteine through the conserved F or W. The D gene is left open where the match is weak. Some rows mark clone size as missing; the rest say once, few, many or name a class of expanded clone.

d_call j_call v_call clone_size cdr3_aa cdr3_nt
- TRBJ2-1 TRBV7-2 - CASSLWDNSYNEQFF TGTGCCAGCAGCTTATGGGACAACTCCTACAATGAGCAGTTCTTC
TRBD2 TRBJ2-3 TRBV4-1 - CASSRTSGGADTQYF TGCGCCAGCAGCCGGACTAGCGGGGGGGCAGATACGCAGTATTTT
- TRBJ2-7 TRBV7-2 - CASSSTGYEQYF TGTGCCAGCAGCTCGACGGGCTACGAGCAGTACTTC
TRBD1 TRBJ1-6 TRBV6-5 - CASSYGDRVKSPLHF TGTGCCAGCAGTTACGGGGACAGGGTGAAATCACCCCTCCACTTT
TRBD2 TRBJ2-7 TRBV6-1 few CASSAGLAAVGEQYF TGTGCCAGCAGTGCGGGACTAGCGGCGGTAGGGGAGCAGTACTTC
- TRBJ2-3 TRBV7-9 - CASSLVLTVTSTDTQYF TGTGCCAGCAGCTTAGTTTTGACAGTCACTAGCACAGATACGCAGTATTTT
TRBD2 TRBJ2-1 TRBV4-3 - CASSGTSDGHEQFF TGCGCCAGCAGTGGGACTAGCGACGGACATGAGCAGTTCTTC
TRBD1 TRBJ1-2 TRBV6-1 - CASSENRDSYYGYTF TGTGCCAGCAGTGAAAACCGGGACAGCTACTATGGCTACACCTTC
- TRBJ1-2 TRBV11-2 - CASSRHVGRNGYTF TGTGCCAGCAGCCGCCACGTGGGGCGGAATGGCTACACCTTC
- TRBJ2-1 TRBV5-4 - CASSFGGSSYNEQFF TGTGCCAGCAGCTTTGGGGGGAGCTCCTACAATGAGCAGTTCTTC
- TRBJ1-2 TRBV7-2 - CASSLEVSTGDYGYTF TGTGCCAGCAGCTTAGAGGTCTCGACAGGAGACTATGGCTACACCTTC
TRBD2 TRBJ2-5 TRBV9 - CASSAGTSGGLQETQYF TGTGCCAGCAGCGCTGGGACTAGCGGAGGACTACAAGAGACCCAGTACTTC
- TRBJ2-2 TRBV10-3 - CAIRASDLTGELFF TGTGCCATCAGAGCTTCGGACTTAACCGGGGAGCTGTTTTTT
TRBD2 TRBJ2-3 TRBV2 - CASSEELAGGQDTQYF TGTGCCAGCAGTGAGGAACTAGCGGGGGGGCAAGATACGCAGTATTTT
TRBD1 TRBJ2-6 TRBV7-2 - CASSPGQGLSGANVLTF TGTGCCAGCAGCCCTGGACAGGGGCTCTCTGGGGCCAACGTCCTGACTTTC
TRBD1 TRBJ2-7 TRBV5-1 - CASSFGQGAGYEQYF TGCGCCAGCAGCTTCGGACAGGGGGCCGGCTACGAGCAGTACTTC
- TRBJ1-5 TRBV5-6 - CASSLAGYSNQPQHF TGTGCCAGCAGCTTGGCCGGGTATAGCAATCAGCCCCAGCATTTT
- TRBJ2-2 TRBV12-1 - CASCGREGTGELFF TGTGCCAGCTGCGGGAGGGAGGGCACCGGGGAGCTGTTTTTT
- TRBJ1-2 TRBV6-5 - CASSYSRQIYGYTF TGTGCCAGCAGTTACTCGAGGCAGATCTATGGCTACACCTTC
- TRBJ2-7 TRBV12-5 few CASGLVNGEKYNSYEQYF TGTGCTAGTGGTTTGGTTAATGGGGAGAAGTACAACTCCTACGAGCAGTACTTC
- TRBJ1-2 TRBV21-1 - CARTGRRYGYTF TGTGCCAGGACAGGGAGGAGGTATGGCTACACCTTC
- TRBJ1-1 TRBV4-2 - CASSQEISTGRDTEAFF TGTGCCAGCAGCCAGGAGATTTCTACAGGGCGGGACACTGAAGCTTTCTTT
- TRBJ1-1 TRBV18 - CASSPPSVNTEAFF TGTGCCAGCTCACCACCGTCGGTGAACACTGAAGCTTTCTTT
- TRBJ2-1 TRBV5-6 - CASSRQEITYNEQFF TGTGCCAGCAGCCGACAGGAGATAACCTACAATGAGCAGTTCTTC
TRBD1 TRBJ2-2 TRBV6-1 - CASRETDRVGIGELFF TGTGCCAGCAGGGAAACCGACAGGGTGGGCATCGGGGAGCTGTTTTTT
TRBD2 TRBJ2-1 TRBV4-3 - CASSQASGGYYNEQFF TGCGCCAGCAGCCAGGCTAGCGGGGGGTACTACAATGAGCAGTTCTTC
- TRBJ1-5 TRBV4-1 - CASSQGPINQPQHF TGCGCCAGCAGCCAAGGTCCCATTAATCAGCCCCAGCATTTT
- TRBJ2-1 TRBV6-5 once CASNTGSEQFF TGTGCCAGCAATACAGGGTCCGAGCAGTTCTTC
- TRBJ1-6 TRBV6-6 - CASSDQTNNSPLHF TGTGCCAGCAGTGACCAGACTAATAATTCACCCCTCCACTTT
- TRBJ2-3 TRBV19 - CASSPQATDTQYF TGTGCCAGTAGTCCACAGGCCACAGATACGCAGTATTTT
- TRBJ2-5 TRBV7-7 once CASSLGRARVETQYF TGTGCCAGCAGCTTGGGCAGGGCCCGGGTGGAGACCCAGTACTTC
TRBD1 TRBJ1-5 TRBV18 - CASSPRQGKEPQHF TGTGCCAGCTCACCTAGACAGGGAAAGGAGCCCCAGCATTTT
- TRBJ1-4 TRBV19 - CASSMTAPGSNEKLFF TGTGCCAGTAGTATGACGGCACCCGGGTCTAATGAAAAACTGTTTTTT